The 6 T cell receptor beta chains given below trace back to one sample, sequenced in a study of T cell responses to AZD1222 COVID-19 vaccine. Assay used: immunoSEQ multiplex PCR; TCRdb lists only in-frame clones, some missing. The sample has approximately 150,000 clones; 92% are singletons. Sequencing was performed on peripheral blood, taken on day 0 of MenACWY control vaccination. All receptors come from an adult in good health.

This clone has more than one count but fewer than ten. The chain joins TRBV4-1 to TRBJ2-2; 13 bases fit TRBD2. Germline V gives CDR1 MGHRA, CDR2 YSYEKL. The CDR3 sequence is 16 residues long. Trimming removed 3 bases from V and 7 bases from J; junction bases left unmatched: 5. CDR3 amino acids: CASSQTSGRRGGELFF. The CDR3 DNA is TGCGCCAGCAGCCAGACTAGCGGGAGGCGAGGCGGGGAGCTGTTTTTT.

The V and J genes are TRBV11-2 and TRBJ1-4, with D unclear. V lost 6 bases and J lost 3, with 17 bases in between. Germline assignment: CDR1 SGHAT and CDR2 FQNNGV. This CDR3 spans 16 amino acids. CDR3 in amino acids: CASRTAGMPSNEKLFF. DNA for the CDR3: TGTGCCAGCAGAACCGCTGGGATGCCATCTAATGAAAAACTGTTTTTT.

J is TRBJ1-3 and V is TRBV2, with TRBD1 as a possible D gene (5 bases). The germline CDR1 and CDR2 sequences are SNHLY and FYNNEI. The length of the CDR3 is 11 residues. The ends were cut back, 7 bases at V and 8 bases at J, with 9 bases in the middle. The chain's CDR3 is CASNSGYTIYF. For the CDR3, the DNA is TGTGCCAGCAATTCAGGGTACACCATATATTTT. The full variable domain, with the rest looked up from reference TRBV2 and TRBJ1-3, is EPEVTQTPSHQVTQMGQEVILRCVPISNHLYFYWYRQILGQKVEFLVSFYNNEISEKSEIFDDQFSVERPDGSNFTLKIRSTKLEDSAMYFCASNSGYTIYFGEGSWLTVV.

The rearrangement joins TRBV7-6 to TRBJ1-6, with D unclear. Germline CDR1 SGHVS, CDR2 FNYEAQ. This CDR3 is 14 amino acids long. V gave up 1 base and J gave up 8 bases, with 9 bases separating them. CDR3 amino acids: CASSLGRVDSPLHF. CDR3 sequence (DNA): TGTGCCAGCAGCTTAGGTCGTGTAGATTCACCCCTCCACTTT.

J is TRBJ2-7 and V is TRBV3-1 (or the pseudogene TRBV3-2); 8 nucleotides align to TRBD1. The V and J ends lost 4 bases and 0 bases, in that order; junction bases with no gene match: 5. This CDR3 region has 15 residues. The germline V gene encodes CDR1 LGHDT and CDR2 YNNKEL (reference sequence). The CDR3 DNA sequence: TGTGCCAGCAGCCGGGGACAGGCAAGCTCCTACGAGCAGTACTTC. Translating it yields CASSRGQASSYEQYF.

V gene TRBV6-5 combines with J gene TRBJ1-1, with 7 bases matching TRBD1. After removal of 5 bases from V and 10 bases from J, the junction contained 7 bases not matched to a gene. There are 12 residues in the CDR3. Germline V gene lookup returns CDR1 MNHEY and CDR2 SVGAGI. The CDR3 sequence is CASSPREGAAFF. CDR3 bases: TGTGCCAGCAGTCCGCGGGAGGGGGCAGCTTTCTTT.